This TCR beta chain was observed in a study of metastatic and nonmetastatic thyroid tumors. As processed by the authors: Built for papillary thyroid cancer, a distant-metastasis classifier drew on CDR3 differences across clinicopathological groups. TCRdb re-called clones via MiXCR from the PCR reads. The V and J calls, along with clone size, are taken from TCRdb and not from the paper's own processing. The table records tens of thousands of clones, roughly 18% of them present only once. No patient had received any treatment before thyroid surgery. The receptor was derived from a female donor with papillary thyroid cancer or a benign thyroid nodule (not recorded which). Some clones in this sample may be carry-over from other donors' samples. The sequenced sample consisted of blood.

The CDR3 loop reads CSARGNADSSGNTIYF. In DNA, the CDR3 is TGCAGTGCTAGAGGAAACGCGGACAGCTCTGGAAACACCATATATTTT. The rearrangement joins TRBV20-1 to TRBJ1-3; D perhaps matches TRBD1 (6 bases). This CDR3 is built from 16 residues. Trimming pared 1 base from V and 0 bases from J, leaving 13 bases between. Germline CDR1 DFQATT, CDR2 SNEGSKA (reference sequence).